This T cell receptor beta chain is from a study of blood T cells in healthy people across ages. The length of the CDR3 is 14 residues. J gave up 4 bases and V 6 bases, and 8 bases lay outside the gene matches. The germline gives CDR1 KGHSH, CDR2 LQKENI. Donation came from healthy Caucasian individuals in Russia who were aged 6 to 90. Points on this clonotype: Its specificity is unknown.

Primers used in a second PCR of about 6 to 11 cycles were a sample-barcoded 5' primer and a J-beta primer mix. TCRdb ran MiXCR on the 5' RACE reads and lists one entry per CDR3 protein. The sample consists of almost 550,000 distinct CDR3 sequences, nearly 25% of them appearing once. Study outcomes and limitations: The unsorted PBMCs prevented any conclusive comparison of naive versus antigen-experienced cells.

Another study also made use of these data, one on T cells of mothers and their children.

The chain uses TRBV18 and TRBJ2-7; 8 bases line up with TRBD2. The receptor comes from a boy under 18 in good health. Specimen: blood. This CDR3 is CASSPGLARYEQYF. The CDR3 DNA follows: TGTGCCAGCTCCCCTGGACTAGCTAGATACGAGCAGTACTTC. Using reference TRBV18 and TRBJ2-7 for the parts outside the CDR3, the full variable domain is NAGVMQNPRHLVRRRGQEARLRCSPMKGHSHVYWYRQLPEEGLKFMVYLQKENIIDESGMPKERFSAEFPKEGPSILRIQQVVRGDSAAYFCASSPGLARYEQYFGPGTRLTVT.